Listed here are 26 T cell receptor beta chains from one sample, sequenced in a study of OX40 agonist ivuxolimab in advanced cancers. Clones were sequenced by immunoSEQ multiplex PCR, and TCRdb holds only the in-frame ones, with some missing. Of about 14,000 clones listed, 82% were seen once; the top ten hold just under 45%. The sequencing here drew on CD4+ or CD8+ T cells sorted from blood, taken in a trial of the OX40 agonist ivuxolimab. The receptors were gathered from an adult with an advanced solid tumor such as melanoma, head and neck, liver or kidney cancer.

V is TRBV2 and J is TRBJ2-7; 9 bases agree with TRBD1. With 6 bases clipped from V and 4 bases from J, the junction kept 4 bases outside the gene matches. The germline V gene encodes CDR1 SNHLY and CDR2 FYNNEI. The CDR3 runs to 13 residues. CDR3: CASSQGQGYEQYF. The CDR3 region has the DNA TGTGCCAGCAGCCAGGGACAGGGTTACGAGCAGTACTTC.

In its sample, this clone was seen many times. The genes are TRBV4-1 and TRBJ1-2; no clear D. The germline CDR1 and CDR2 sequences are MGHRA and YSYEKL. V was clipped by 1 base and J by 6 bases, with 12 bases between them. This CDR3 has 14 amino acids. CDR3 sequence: CASSQVRGLDGYTF. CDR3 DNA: TGCGCCAGCAGCCAAGTCAGAGGGCTCGATGGCTACACCTTC.

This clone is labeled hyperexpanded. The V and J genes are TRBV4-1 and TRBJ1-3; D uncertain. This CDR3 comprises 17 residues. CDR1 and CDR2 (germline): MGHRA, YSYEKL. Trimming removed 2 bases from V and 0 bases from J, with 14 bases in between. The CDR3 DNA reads TGCGCCAGCAGCCAATACGGTGGTGAGAGCTCTGGAAACACCATATATTTT. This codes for CASSQYGGESSGNTIYF.

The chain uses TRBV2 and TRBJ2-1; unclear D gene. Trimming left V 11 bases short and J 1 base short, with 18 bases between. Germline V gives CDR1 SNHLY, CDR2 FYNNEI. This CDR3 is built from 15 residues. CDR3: CAGKGPGRSYNEQFF. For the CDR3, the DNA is TGTGCCGGAAAGGGTCCGGGTAGGTCCTACAATGAGCAGTTCTTC.

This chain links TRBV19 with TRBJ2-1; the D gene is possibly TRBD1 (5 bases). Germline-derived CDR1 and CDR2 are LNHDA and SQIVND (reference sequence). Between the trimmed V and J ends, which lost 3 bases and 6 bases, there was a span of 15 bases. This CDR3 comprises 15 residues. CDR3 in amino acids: CASSIFRASPNEQFF. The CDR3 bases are TGTGCCAGTAGTATTTTCAGGGCGTCCCCCAATGAGCAGTTCTTC.

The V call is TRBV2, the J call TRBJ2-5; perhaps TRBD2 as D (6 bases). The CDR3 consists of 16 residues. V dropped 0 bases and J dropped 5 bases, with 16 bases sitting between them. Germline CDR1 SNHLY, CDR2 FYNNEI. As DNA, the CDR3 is TGTGCCAGCAGTGAAGCGCTTCTCGGGGGTGGTGAGACCCAGTACTTC. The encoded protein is CASSEALLGGGETQYF.

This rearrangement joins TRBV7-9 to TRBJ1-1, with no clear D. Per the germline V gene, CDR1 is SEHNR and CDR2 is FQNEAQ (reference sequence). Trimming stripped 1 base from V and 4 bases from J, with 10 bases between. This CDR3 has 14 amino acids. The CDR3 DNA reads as TGTGCCAGCAGCTTAGAGGAGGCGGCCACTGAAGCTTTCTTT. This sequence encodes CASSLEEAATEAFF.

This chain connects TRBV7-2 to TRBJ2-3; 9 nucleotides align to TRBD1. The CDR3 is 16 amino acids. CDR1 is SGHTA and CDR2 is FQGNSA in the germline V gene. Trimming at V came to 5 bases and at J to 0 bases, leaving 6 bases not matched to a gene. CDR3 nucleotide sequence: TGTGCCAGCAGCGCCCGACAGGGGGGTAGCACAGATACGCAGTATTTT. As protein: CASSARQGGSTDTQYF.

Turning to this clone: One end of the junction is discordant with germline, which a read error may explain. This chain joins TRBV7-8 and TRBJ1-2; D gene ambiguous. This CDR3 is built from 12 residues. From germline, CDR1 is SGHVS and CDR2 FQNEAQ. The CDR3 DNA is TGTGCCAGCAGCTTAGAGTCCATCCGCCGCGCCTTC. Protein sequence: CASSLESIRRAF.

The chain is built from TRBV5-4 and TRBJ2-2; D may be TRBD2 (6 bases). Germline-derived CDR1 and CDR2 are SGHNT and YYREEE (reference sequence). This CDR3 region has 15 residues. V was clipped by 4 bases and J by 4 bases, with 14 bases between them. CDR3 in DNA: TGTGCCAGCAGCCAGCTAGGAGGGGCCACCGGGGAGCTGTTTTTT. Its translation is CASSQLGGATGELFF.

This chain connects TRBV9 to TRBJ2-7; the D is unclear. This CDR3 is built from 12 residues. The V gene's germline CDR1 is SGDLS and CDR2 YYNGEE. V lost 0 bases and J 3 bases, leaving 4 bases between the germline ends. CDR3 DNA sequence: TGTGCCAGCAGCGTAGATGACTACGAGCAGTACTTC. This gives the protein CASSVDDYEQYF.

The CDR3 DNA follows: TGTGCCAGCAGCTTACCAAGGGGGGGAAACACCATATATTTT. It is translated as CASSLPRGGNTIYF. This chain links TRBV7-9 with TRBJ1-3, with D perhaps TRBD1 (6 bases). V lost 2 bases and J lost 4, with 9 bases in between. Germline V gives CDR1 SEHNR, CDR2 FQNEAQ (reference sequence). The CDR3 loop spans 14 amino acids. Looking up the rest from reference TRBV7-9 and TRBJ1-3 gives the full variable domain: DTGVSQNPRHKITKRGQNVTFRCDPISEHNRLYWYRQTLGQGPEFLTYFQNEAQLEKSRLLSDRFSAERPKGSFSTLEIQRTEQGDSAMYLCASSLPRGGNTIYFGEGSWLTVV.

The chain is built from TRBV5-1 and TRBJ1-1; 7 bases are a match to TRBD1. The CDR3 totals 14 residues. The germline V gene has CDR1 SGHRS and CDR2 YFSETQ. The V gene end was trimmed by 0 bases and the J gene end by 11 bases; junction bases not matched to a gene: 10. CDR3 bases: TGCGCCAGCAGCTTGGAAGGGGAAACAGGGGCCGCTTTCTTT. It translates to CASSLEGETGAAFF.

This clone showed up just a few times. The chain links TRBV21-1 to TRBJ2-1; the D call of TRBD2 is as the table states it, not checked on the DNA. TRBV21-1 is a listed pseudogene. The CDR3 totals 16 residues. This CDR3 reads CASSKDEHLSYNEQFF. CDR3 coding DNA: TGTGCCAGCAGCAAAGACGAGCACCTCTCCTACAATGAGCAGTTCTTC.

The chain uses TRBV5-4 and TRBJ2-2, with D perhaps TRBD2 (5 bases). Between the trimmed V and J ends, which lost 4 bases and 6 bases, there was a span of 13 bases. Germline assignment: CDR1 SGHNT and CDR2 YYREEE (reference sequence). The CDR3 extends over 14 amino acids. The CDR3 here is CASSQRGLAGELFF. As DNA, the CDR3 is TGTGCCAGCAGCCAGAGAGGGCTCGCCGGGGAGCTGTTTTTT. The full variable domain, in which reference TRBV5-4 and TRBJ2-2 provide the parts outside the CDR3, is ETGVTQSPTHLIKTRGQQVTLRCSSQSGHNTVSWYQQALGQGPQFIFQYYREEENGRGNFPPRFSGLQFPNYSSELNVNALELDDSALYLCASSQRGLAGELFFGEGSRLTVL.

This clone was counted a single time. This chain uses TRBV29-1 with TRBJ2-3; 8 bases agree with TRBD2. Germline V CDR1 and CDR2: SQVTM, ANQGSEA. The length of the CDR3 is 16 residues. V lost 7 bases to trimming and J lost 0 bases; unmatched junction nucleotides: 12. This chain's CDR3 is CSALALAEFSTDTQYF. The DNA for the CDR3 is TGCAGCGCCTTAGCACTAGCGGAGTTTAGCACAGATACGCAGTATTTT.

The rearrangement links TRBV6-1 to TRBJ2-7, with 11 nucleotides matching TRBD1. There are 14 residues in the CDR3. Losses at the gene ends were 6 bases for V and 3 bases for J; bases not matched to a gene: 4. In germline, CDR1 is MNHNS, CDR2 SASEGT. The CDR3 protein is CASSLGTGGYEQYF. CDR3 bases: TGTGCCAGCAGCTTAGGGACAGGGGGCTACGAGCAGTACTTC.

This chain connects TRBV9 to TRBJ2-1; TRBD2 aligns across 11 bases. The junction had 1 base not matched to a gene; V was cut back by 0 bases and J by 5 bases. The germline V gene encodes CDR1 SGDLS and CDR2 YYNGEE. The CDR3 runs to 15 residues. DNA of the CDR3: TGTGCCAGCAGCGTAGGGGGACTAGCGGACAATGAGCAGTTCTTC. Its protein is CASSVGGLADNEQFF.

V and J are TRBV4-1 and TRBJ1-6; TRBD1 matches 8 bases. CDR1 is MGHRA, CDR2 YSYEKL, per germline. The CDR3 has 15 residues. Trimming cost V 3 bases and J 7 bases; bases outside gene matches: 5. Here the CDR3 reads CASSQGRDRNSPLHF. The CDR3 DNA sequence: TGCGCCAGCAGCCAGGGGCGGGACAGGAATTCACCCCTCCACTTT.

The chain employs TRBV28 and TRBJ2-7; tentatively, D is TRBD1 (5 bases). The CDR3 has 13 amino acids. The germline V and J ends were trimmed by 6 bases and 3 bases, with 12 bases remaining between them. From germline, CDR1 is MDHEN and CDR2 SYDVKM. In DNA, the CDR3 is TGTGCCAGCAGCCAGCAGGGAAACTACGAGCAGTACTTC. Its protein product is CASSQQGNYEQYF.

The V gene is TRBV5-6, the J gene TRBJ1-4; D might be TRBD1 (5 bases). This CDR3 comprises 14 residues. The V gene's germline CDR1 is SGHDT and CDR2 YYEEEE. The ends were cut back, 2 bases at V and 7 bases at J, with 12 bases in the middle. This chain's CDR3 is CASSLGAGGEKLFF. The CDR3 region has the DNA TGTGCCAGCAGCTTAGGCGCCGGGGGTGAAAAACTGTTTTTT.

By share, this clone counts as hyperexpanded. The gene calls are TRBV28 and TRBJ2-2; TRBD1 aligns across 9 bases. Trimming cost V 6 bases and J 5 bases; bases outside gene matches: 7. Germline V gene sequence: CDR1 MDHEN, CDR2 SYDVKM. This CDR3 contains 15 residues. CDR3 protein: CASSSGTGRTGELFF. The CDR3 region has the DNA TGTGCCAGCAGCTCCGGGACAGGGCGGACCGGGGAGCTGTTTTTT.

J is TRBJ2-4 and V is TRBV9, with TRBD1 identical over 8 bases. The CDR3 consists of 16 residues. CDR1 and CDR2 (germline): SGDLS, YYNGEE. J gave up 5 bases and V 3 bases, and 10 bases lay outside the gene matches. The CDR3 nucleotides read TGTGCCAGCAGCGACTACTCCGGGACAGGAGAAAACATTCAGTACTTC. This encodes CASSDYSGTGENIQYF.

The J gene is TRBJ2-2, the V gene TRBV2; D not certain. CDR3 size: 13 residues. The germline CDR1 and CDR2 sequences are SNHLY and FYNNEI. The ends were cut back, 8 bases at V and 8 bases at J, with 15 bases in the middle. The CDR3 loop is CASFRSKAGELFF. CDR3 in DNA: TGTGCCAGCTTCCGGTCGAAGGCTGGGGAGCTGTTTTTT.

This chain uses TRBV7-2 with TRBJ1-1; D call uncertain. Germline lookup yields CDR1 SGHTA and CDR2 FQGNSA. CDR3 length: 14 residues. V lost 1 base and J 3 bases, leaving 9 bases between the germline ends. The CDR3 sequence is CASSLVGFDTEAFF. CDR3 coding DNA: TGTGCCAGCAGCTTAGTTGGTTTTGACACTGAAGCTTTCTTT. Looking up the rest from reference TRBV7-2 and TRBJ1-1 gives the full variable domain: GAGVSQSPSNKVTEKGKDVELRCDPISGHTALYWYRQSLGQGLEFLIYFQGNSAPDKSGLPSDRFSAERTGGSVSTLTIQRTQQEDSAVYLCASSLVGFDTEAFFGQGTRLTVV.

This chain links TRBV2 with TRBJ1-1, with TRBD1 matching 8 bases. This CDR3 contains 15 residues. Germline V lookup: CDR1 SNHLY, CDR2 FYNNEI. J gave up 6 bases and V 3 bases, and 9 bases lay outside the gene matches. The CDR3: CASSDPGQGWSEAFF. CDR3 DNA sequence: TGTGCCAGCAGTGACCCCGGACAGGGTTGGTCTGAAGCTTTCTTT.